This T cell receptor beta chain originates from a study of cytomegalovirus exposure and HLA in healthy donors. As for the study in general: Around 180 million T cells yielded some 100 million unique TCR beta sequences, as an earlier analysis found.

General study points: Presence/absence analyses rested on an assumption that sequencing depth was roughly uniform across donors. Several of the most significant clusters appeared, in a later analysis, to be linked to common viral pathogens.

The study ran its PCR with 60 Vbeta and 13 Jbeta primers. Assay used: immunoSEQ multiplex PCR; TCRdb lists only in-frame clones, some missing. Of 100,000 to 150,000 clones listed, around 77% are singletons. As for this clone: No antigen is known for it.

Germline assignment: CDR1 SNHLY and CDR2 FYNNEI. V lost 1 base to trimming and J lost 5 bases, with 11 bases between them. This CDR3 comprises 15 residues. The sequenced sample consisted of PBMCs. V gene TRBV2 combines with J gene TRBJ2-2; the D is unclear. The receptor comes from a man aged 18 to 29 in good health and CMV-seropositive. The CDR3 spells CASSEDNTETGELFF. In nucleotides, the CDR3 is TGTGCCAGCAGTGAAGATAATACAGAGACCGGGGAGCTGTTTTTT.